The 21 T cell receptor beta chains listed next were all sequenced from one sample in a study of OX40 agonist ivuxolimab in advanced cancers. Produced via immunoSEQ multiplex PCR; TCRdb's table is partial and in-frame only. The sample lists 35,000 to 40,000 clones, roughly 86% occurring once. This material consisted of CD4+ or CD8+ T cells sorted from blood, taken in a trial of the OX40 agonist ivuxolimab. These receptors came from an adult with an advanced solid tumor such as melanoma, head and neck, liver or kidney cancer.

The V gene is TRBV14, the J gene TRBJ1-4, with 9 bases lining up with TRBD1. Trimming at V came to 1 base and at J to 7 bases, leaving 10 bases not matched to a gene. The germline V gene has CDR1 SGHDN and CDR2 FVKESK. The CDR3 is 17 residues long. This chain's CDR3 is CASSQGLVGTGSEKLFF. CDR3 DNA sequence: TGTGCCAGCAGCCAAGGCCTCGTGGGGACAGGGAGTGAAAAACTGTTTTTT. Combining the CDR3 with reference TRBV14 and TRBJ1-4 gives the whole variable domain EAGVTQFPSHSVIEKGQTVTLRCDPISGHDNLYWYRRVMGKEIKFLLHFVKESKQDESGMPNNRFLAERTGGTYSTLKVQPAELEDSGVYFCASSQGLVGTGSEKLFFGSGTQLSVL.

The genes are TRBV7-3 and TRBJ1-1, with unresolved D. Germline V lookup: CDR1 SGHTA, CDR2 FQGTGA. The CDR3 is made up of 13 amino acids. V was shortened by 0 bases and J by 3 bases, with 5 bases between the two germline ends. CDR3 DNA sequence: TGTGCCAGCAGCTTAACGTCGGACACTGAAGCTTTCTTT. It encodes CASSLTSDTEAFF.

This chain uses TRBV30 with TRBJ2-7, with 7 bases fitting TRBD1. V trimming: 6 bases; J trimming: 3 bases; junction bases outside the gene matches: 5. This CDR3 has 12 residues. Per germline, CDR1 GTSNPN and CDR2 SVGIG (reference sequence). The CDR3 loop is CACEGAVYEQYF. CDR3 in DNA: TGTGCCTGTGAGGGGGCGGTCTACGAGCAGTACTTC.

This clone was recorded once. V and J are TRBV6-5 and TRBJ1-2, with 7 bases matching TRBD1. The CDR3 consists of 15 residues. J lost 2 bases, V lost 7 bases, and 10 bases had no gene match. Germline V gene sequence: CDR1 MNHEY, CDR2 SVGAGI. Here the CDR3 DNA reads TGTGCCAGCACCTGGACAGGACAGGCAAACTATGGCTACACCTTC. Its protein product is CASTWTGQANYGYTF.

Points on this clone: One end of the junction fails to match germline, which may point to a read error. The gene calls are TRBV7-3 and TRBJ2-1, with 7 bases matching TRBD1. The CDR3 is 16 amino acids. The germline V gene encodes CDR1 SGHTA and CDR2 FQGTGA. CDR3 loop: CASSVTGVSIYNEQFF. The CDR3 nucleotides are TGTGCCAGCAGCGTAACAGGGGTGTCGATCTACAATGAGCAGTTCTTC.

The chain's CDR3 is CASSYGGLSSGNTIYF. CDR3 sequence (DNA): TGTGCCAGCAGTTACGGGGGGCTTAGCTCTGGAAACACCATATATTTT. The J gene is TRBJ1-3, the V gene TRBV6-6, with D perhaps TRBD1 (6 bases). Germline V gene lookup returns CDR1 MNHNY and CDR2 SVGAGI (reference sequence). V shed 2 bases and J shed 0 bases, with 11 bases lying between them. The CDR3 runs to 16 residues.

V usage is TRBV14 and J usage is TRBJ2-7; tentatively, D is TRBD1 (6 bases). The CDR3 spans 14 residues. Germline V gene data show CDR1 as SGHDN and CDR2 as FVKESK. The germline V and J ends were trimmed by 8 bases and 7 bases, with 21 bases remaining between them. CDR3 DNA: TGTGCCAGCTCTCCCGGGACAAAAAAAAGGGAGCAGTACTTC. It yields the protein CASSPGTKKREQYF. Full variable domain (rest looked up from reference TRBV14 and TRBJ2-7): EAGVTQFPSHSVIEKGQTVTLRCDPISGHDNLYWYRRVMGKEIKFLLHFVKESKQDESGMPNNRFLAERTGGTYSTLKVQPAELEDSGVYFCASSPGTKKREQYFGPGTRLTVT.

This clone was detected only once. The chain carries TRBV6-4 and TRBJ2-7, with TRBD2 matching over 8 bases. Losses at the gene ends were 10 bases for V and 3 bases for J; bases not matched to a gene: 8. CDR1 is MRHNA, CDR2 SNTAGT, per germline. The CDR3 loop spans 13 amino acids. CDR3 residues: CATTGTRIYEQYF. DNA of the CDR3: TGTGCCACCACCGGGACTAGGATCTACGAGCAGTACTTC.

The CDR3 DNA sequence: TGTGCCAGCAGTCTGTCCAGTAACTATGGCTACACCTTC. Translating it yields CASSLSSNYGYTF. This chain joins TRBV6-5 and TRBJ1-2; D gene unclear. The germline V and J ends were trimmed by 5 bases and 1 base, with 8 bases remaining between them. This CDR3 is built from 13 residues. Germline assignment: CDR1 MNHEY and CDR2 SVGAGI.

This chain joins TRBV6-1 and TRBJ2-5; no reliable D call. This CDR3 contains 14 residues. Germline CDR1 MNHNS, CDR2 SASEGT. V was pared by 8 bases and J by 4 bases, with 17 bases between. Written as DNA, the CDR3 is TGTGCCAGCTGTAGGGCGGCCACGTCAGAGACCCAGTACTTC. The encoded protein is CASCRAATSETQYF.

The CDR3 is CASSVTSNSETQYF. For the CDR3, the DNA is TGTGCCAGCAGCGTAACCTCCAACAGCGAGACCCAGTACTTC. The gene calls are TRBV9 and TRBJ2-5; no clear D. The CDR3 extends over 14 amino acids. V was trimmed by 1 base and J by 5 bases, leaving 12 bases between them. Per the germline V gene, CDR1 is SGDLS and CDR2 is YYNGEE. Complete variable domain (other parts from reference TRBV9 and TRBJ2-5): DSGVTQTPKHLITATGQRVTLRCSPRSGDLSVYWYQQSLDQGLQFLIQYYNGEERAKGNILERFSAQQFPDLHSELNLSSLELGDSALYFCASSVTSNSETQYFGPGTRLLVL.

J is TRBJ2-3 and V is TRBV5-1; the D gene is possibly TRBD2 (6 bases). This CDR3 spans 14 amino acids. V lost 4 bases and J 2 bases, leaving 11 bases between the germline ends. In germline, CDR1 is SGHRS, CDR2 YFSETQ. CDR3 sequence (DNA): TGCGCCAGCAGCGCCCAGCGGGTCACAGATACGCAGTATTTT. Amino acid sequence: CASSAQRVTDTQYF.

A single count supports this clone. The chain is built from TRBV4-1 and TRBJ2-1; TRBD2 is a possible D gene (8 bases). The CDR3 length is 22 residues. V was pared by 4 bases and J by 0 bases, with 31 bases between. CDR1 is MGHRA and CDR2 is YSYEKL in the germline V gene. DNA for the CDR3: TGCGCCAGCAGCCCTCAAGGGGGCTATCGGGGGGGCCCTGCCCTCTCCTACAATGAGCAGTTCTTC. Translating gives CASSPQGGYRGGPALSYNEQFF.

The chain employs TRBV10-2 and TRBJ2-7; D remains ambiguous. The CDR3 spans 15 residues. Trimming pared 3 bases from V and 0 bases from J, leaving 12 bases between. Per germline, CDR1 WSHSY and CDR2 SAAADI. The CDR3 here is CASSDPAAISYEQYF. CDR3 bases: TGCGCCAGCAGTGATCCGGCCGCGATCTCCTACGAGCAGTACTTC.

The chain combines TRBV6-4 with TRBJ2-2, with D uncertain. The germline V gene has CDR1 MRHNA and CDR2 SNTAGT. There are 14 residues in the CDR3. V shed 4 bases and J shed 4 bases, with 10 bases lying between them. CDR3 in amino acids: CASSVSPFTGELFF. In nucleotides, the CDR3 is TGTGCCAGCAGTGTATCGCCATTCACCGGGGAGCTGTTTTTT.

The chain carries TRBV19 and TRBJ2-2; D uncertain. The CDR3 covers 11 residues. The V end lost 5 bases, the J end lost 3 bases, and 1 base lay between the germline ends. CDR1 and CDR2 (germline): LNHDA, SQIVND (reference sequence). The CDR3 sequence is CASSYTGELFF. The CDR3 DNA follows: TGTGCCAGTAGTTACACCGGGGAGCTGTTTTTT.

Notes on this clone: Within the sample, other DNA sequences also encode this same CDR3. CDR3 sequence: CASSSSYGYTF. Here the CDR3 DNA reads TGTGCCAGCAGTTCGAGCTATGGCTACACCTTC. The gene calls are TRBV6-5 and TRBJ1-2; no clear D. V was cut by 4 bases and J by 4 bases, with 4 bases left in between. The germline CDR1 and CDR2 sequences are MNHEY and SVGAGI. The CDR3 is 11 residues long.

This clone was counted only a few times. The chain uses TRBV5-1 and TRBJ2-5, with 10 nucleotides matching TRBD1. The CDR3 is 14 amino acids. J was trimmed by 5 bases and V by 4 bases; bases with no gene match: 5. Per the germline V gene, CDR1 is SGHRS and CDR2 is YFSETQ. The CDR3 reads CASSSGQGEETQYF. The CDR3, as DNA: TGCGCCAGCAGCAGCGGACAGGGGGAGGAGACCCAGTACTTC.

The rearrangement links TRBV6-5 to TRBJ2-7; 9 positions agree with TRBD1. The V segment lost 2 bases and the J segment 3 bases; nucleotides outside the gene matches: 2. Germline CDR1 is MNHEY and CDR2 is SVGAGI. This CDR3 region has 14 residues. This CDR3 reads CASSYRDRVYEQYF. CDR3 DNA: TGTGCCAGCAGTTACAGGGACAGGGTCTACGAGCAGTACTTC.

The rearrangement uses TRBV7-2 and TRBJ2-3; 8 bases map to TRBD1. V shed 3 bases, J shed 3 bases, and the junction held 8 bases outside the gene matches. The CDR3 length is 16 residues. The germline CDR1 and CDR2 sequences are SGHTA and FQGNSA. This CDR3 is CASSLQGALGTDTQYF. CDR3 in DNA: TGTGCCAGCAGCTTGCAGGGGGCCCTAGGTACAGATACGCAGTATTTT.

Written as DNA, the CDR3 is TGTGCCAGCAGCTCCTCGAACACTGAAGCTTTCTTT. This translates into CASSSSNTEAFF. The chain couples TRBV11-2 to TRBJ1-1, with unresolved D. This CDR3 has 12 residues. V was trimmed by 4 bases and J by 1 base, leaving 4 bases between them. In germline, CDR1 is SGHAT, CDR2 FQNNGV.